This passage covers 20 T cell receptor beta chains from one sample sequenced in a study of blood T cell repertoires in COVID-19. The method was immunoSEQ multiplex PCR; TCRdb's version includes in-frame clones alone and lacks a portion of them. Of 250,000 to 350,000 clones detected, 75% to 90% appear once; the ten largest clones hold approximately 13%. The sequenced material came from peripheral blood. The receptors shown here come from a woman aged 55-69 years with acute or convalescent COVID-19.

The V and J genes are TRBV6-5 and TRBJ1-2; possibly TRBD1 for D (6 bases). The CDR3 is made up of 14 amino acids. CDR1 is MNHEY, CDR2 SVGAGI, per germline. Between the trimmed V and J ends, which lost 4 bases and 2 bases, there was a span of 11 bases. CDR3 loop: CASSSDSLNYGYTF. CDR3 nucleotide sequence: TGTGCCAGCAGTTCGGACAGCCTAAACTATGGCTACACCTTC.

The chain uses TRBV7-3 and TRBJ1-1; D perhaps matches TRBD1 (5 bases). CDR3 length equals 12 residues. With 3 bases removed from V and 4 bases from J, the gap between germline ends came to 6 bases. Germline values: CDR1 SGHTA, CDR2 FQGTGA. CDR3 region: CASSFDSTEAFF. CDR3 bases: TGTGCCAGCAGCTTTGACAGCACTGAAGCTTTCTTT.

The table lists this clone with a count of one. The V call is TRBV3-1 (or the pseudogene TRBV3-2), the J call TRBJ2-5; tentative D call: TRBD2 (5 bases). The germline V gene encodes CDR1 LGHDT and CDR2 YNNKEL (reference sequence). This CDR3 is 13 amino acids long. The V end lost 4 bases, the J end lost 2 bases, and 8 bases lay between the germline ends. The DNA for the CDR3 is TGTGCCAGCAGCCCGGGGAATCAAGAGACCCAGTACTTC. Translation: CASSPGNQETQYF.

The chain joins TRBV5-1 to TRBJ1-1; D ambiguous. V lost 0 bases and J 0 bases, leaving 12 bases between the germline ends. The CDR3 covers 16 residues. The germline V gene encodes CDR1 SGHRS and CDR2 YFSETQ. The CDR3 sequence: CASSLGQELMNTEAFF. CDR3 nucleotide sequence: TGCGCCAGCAGCTTGGGCCAGGAACTTATGAACACTGAAGCTTTCTTT.

The chain links TRBV13 to TRBJ2-3; 7 nucleotides agree with TRBD1. Germline loops: CDR1 PRHDT, CDR2 FYEKMQ (reference sequence). The CDR3 sequence is 17 residues long. Unmatched junction bases numbered 17, after V lost 1 base and J lost 10 bases. The CDR3 reads CASSLVSLRGRLVAQYF. CDR3 DNA sequence: TGTGCCAGCAGCTTAGTCTCGTTGAGGGGGCGTTTGGTTGCGCAGTATTTT.

The chain is built from TRBV28 and TRBJ1-1; D call uncertain. V was trimmed by 3 bases and J by 2 bases, leaving 10 bases between them. Germline V CDR1 and CDR2: MDHEN, SYDVKM. There are 14 residues in the CDR3. This CDR3 is CASSLSMANTEAFF. In DNA, the CDR3 is TGTGCCAGCAGTTTGTCGATGGCAAACACTGAAGCTTTCTTT.

The chain combines TRBV7-2 with TRBJ1-5; D uncertain. V lost 1 base, J lost 7 bases, and 11 bases lay in between. The CDR3 has 14 amino acids. Germline assignment: CDR1 SGHTA and CDR2 FQGNSA. CDR3 in DNA: TGTGCCAGCAGCTTAGAAGTGGTTGGCCAGCCCCAGCATTTT. This gives the protein CASSLEVVGQPQHF.

This clone appeared a few times. This chain uses TRBV5-6 with TRBJ1-1, with D perhaps matching TRBD1 (6 bases). In germline, CDR1 is SGHDT, CDR2 YYEEEE. This CDR3 contains 13 residues. V was shortened by 2 bases and J by 6 bases, with 11 bases between the two germline ends. Here the CDR3 DNA reads TGTGCCAGCAGCTTCGGCAGGGGCGCTGAAGCTTTCTTT. It encodes CASSFGRGAEAFF.

This chain links TRBV27 with TRBJ1-5; 8 bases agree with TRBD1. This CDR3 is built from 13 residues. Trimming at V came to 4 bases and at J to 5 bases, leaving 1 base not matched to a gene. CDR1 is MNHEY and CDR2 is SMNVEV in the germline V gene (reference sequence). The CDR3 loop is CASSSDRDQPQHF. The DNA of the CDR3 is TGTGCCAGCAGTTCGGACAGGGATCAGCCCCAGCATTTT.

This chain links TRBV5-5 with TRBJ2-2; 7 bases are a match to TRBD1. Germline V lookup: CDR1 SGHKS, CDR2 YYEKEE (reference sequence). The CDR3 loop spans 15 amino acids. After removal of 4 bases from V and 0 bases from J, the junction contained 3 bases not matched to a gene. The CDR3 DNA is TGTGCCAGCAGCCTGGACAGGACGAACACCGGGGAGCTGTTTTTT. This codes for CASSLDRTNTGELFF.

The chain employs TRBV24-1 and TRBJ2-3; tentatively, D is TRBD1 (5 bases). Germline loops: CDR1 KGHDR, CDR2 SFDVKD. The CDR3 is 15 amino acids. Trimming left V 2 bases short and J 7 bases short, with 15 bases between. CDR3 bases: TGTGCCACCAGTGATTCCGGGCAGGGTCGGAATACGCAGTATTTT. Encoded protein: CATSDSGQGRNTQYF.

The chain employs TRBV3-1 (or the pseudogene TRBV3-2) and TRBJ1-4, with D maybe TRBD1 (6 bases). The CDR3 consists of 13 residues. With 5 bases removed from V and 8 bases from J, the gap between germline ends came to 12 bases. The germline V gene has CDR1 LGHDT and CDR2 YNNKEL (reference sequence). In DNA form, the CDR3 reads TGTGCCAGCAGCTCGAGGGGGGGCGAAAAACTGTTTTTT. This translates into CASSSRGGEKLFF.

The rearrangement links TRBV5-1 to TRBJ2-3; 9 bases fit TRBD2. Germline V gene sequence: CDR1 SGHRS, CDR2 YFSETQ. The CDR3 is 15 amino acids. V shed 1 base, J shed 1 base, and the junction held 1 base outside the gene matches. In DNA, the CDR3 is TGCGCCAGCAGCTTGAGGACTAGCGGCACAGATACGCAGTATTTT. Its protein product is CASSLRTSGTDTQYF.

This chain uses TRBV18 with TRBJ2-1; D perhaps matches TRBD1 (7 bases). Trimming shortened V by 3 bases and J by 3 bases, and 12 bases separated the two germline ends. Germline assignment: CDR1 KGHSH and CDR2 LQKENI. The CDR3 length is 15 residues. CDR3 bases: TGTGCCAGCTCACCTCGACAGGGAGGCTACAATGAGCAGTTCTTC. This gives the protein CASSPRQGGYNEQFF.

The chain is built from TRBV27 and TRBJ1-2; 8 positions match TRBD1. Germline-derived CDR1 and CDR2 are MNHEY and SMNVEV (reference sequence). Trimming removed 5 bases from V and 4 bases from J; junction bases left unmatched: 6. The CDR3 is 14 amino acids. The CDR3 here is CASSPQGDPYGYTF. Written as DNA, the CDR3 is TGTGCCAGCAGTCCACAGGGGGACCCCTATGGCTACACCTTC.

The chain joins TRBV7-9 to TRBJ2-4; D may be TRBD1 (6 bases). CDR1 and CDR2 from the germline V gene are SEHNR and FQNEAQ (reference sequence). The CDR3 has 14 residues. V gave up 7 bases and J gave up 2 bases, with 12 bases separating them. This CDR3 reads CASTHGTTKNIQYF. The CDR3 nucleotides are TGTGCCAGCACCCATGGGACAACCAAAAACATTCAGTACTTC.

The chain couples TRBV30 to TRBJ2-7; D ambiguous. Germline-derived CDR1 and CDR2 are GTSNPN and SVGIG (reference sequence). The CDR3 is 12 amino acids. Trimming removed 4 bases from V and 2 bases from J, with 9 bases in between. CDR3 in amino acids: CAWIRVTYEQYF. CDR3 coding DNA: TGTGCCTGGATACGGGTAACCTACGAGCAGTACTTC. Filled out from reference TRBV30 and TRBJ2-7, the complete variable domain reads SQTIHQWPATLVQPVGSPLSLECTVEGTSNPNLYWYRQAAGRGLQLLFYSVGIGQISSEVPQNLSASRPQDRQFILSSKKLLLSDSGFYLCAWIRVTYEQYFGPGTRLTVT.

The rearrangement uses TRBV24-1 and TRBJ2-7; 9 bases agree with TRBD1. The CDR3 length is 12 residues. The junction had 4 bases not matched to a gene; V was cut back by 8 bases and J by 6 bases. Looked up from germline, CDR1 is KGHDR and CDR2 is SFDVKD. Here the CDR3 reads CATISDRGEQYF. The CDR3 DNA sequence: TGTGCCACCATCTCGGACAGGGGCGAGCAGTACTTC.

A few counts support this clone. The rearrangement uses TRBV4-1 and TRBJ1-2; D call uncertain. V lost 0 bases and J lost 4, with 9 bases in between. This CDR3 has 14 amino acids. Germline lookup yields CDR1 MGHRA and CDR2 YSYEKL. The DNA of the CDR3 is TGCGCCAGCAGCCAAGATGGAGATCTCTATGGCTACACCTTC. This translates into CASSQDGDLYGYTF.

The V gene is TRBV5-6, the J gene TRBJ2-2; TRBD2 is a possible D gene (5 bases). The CDR3 is 14 amino acids. Germline CDR1 reads SGHDT; CDR2 reads YYEEEE. V lost 1 base and J lost 7, with 11 bases in between. As DNA, the CDR3 is TGTGCCAGCAGCTTGAGCGGACTCCTCGGGGAGCTGTTTTTT. Translating gives CASSLSGLLGELFF.